These 2 T cell receptor beta chains originate from one sample sequenced in a study of blood T cell repertoires in COVID-19 (dated by TCRdb to between 2020 and 2021). Libraries were built with the immunoSEQ multiplex PCR assay. Sourced from immuneACCESS, this table was stored by TCRdb with only in-frame sequences that have V and J called. A share of the clones is absent; for the studies checked, an unresolved V gene accounts for under half, and the remainder has no known explanation. A total of around 60,000 clones appear in this sample, over 75% of them only once. Of the sample, approximately 4% falls within the top ten clones. Sequenced material: peripheral blood. All receptors come from a human donor in a cohort sampled during active COVID-19.

V usage is TRBV13 and J usage is TRBJ1-6, with TRBD1 as a possible D gene (6 bases). The CDR3 contains 16 residues. From germline, CDR1 is PRHDT and CDR2 FYEKMQ (reference sequence). Trimming removed 5 bases at V and 6 bases at J, with 17 bases between. The CDR3 loop reads CASSQGWGHGNSPLHF. The CDR3 nucleotides read TGTGCCAGCAGCCAAGGGTGGGGGCACGGTAATTCACCCCTCCACTTT.

The chain joins TRBV7-9 to TRBJ1-3; a weak D match, TRBD1 (6 bases). The V gene lost 4 bases and the J gene lost 0 bases, with 13 bases spanning the gap. CDR3 length equals 16 residues. Germline-derived CDR1 and CDR2 are SEHNR and FQNEAQ (reference sequence). The CDR3 here is CASSSTRGTSGNTIYF. DNA for the CDR3: TGTGCCAGCAGCTCAACCAGGGGCACCTCTGGAAACACCATATATTTT. Based on the CDR3 plus reference TRBV7-9 and TRBJ1-3, the full variable domain is DTGVSQNPRHKITKRGQNVTFRCDPISEHNRLYWYRQTLGQGPEFLTYFQNEAQLEKSRLLSDRFSAERPKGSFSTLEIQRTEQGDSAMYLCASSSTRGTSGNTIYFGEGSWLTVV.